The 23 T cell receptor beta chains below come from one sample, sequenced in a study of cytomegalovirus exposure and HLA in healthy donors. The PCR ran on 60 Vbeta and 13 Jbeta primers. Sequencing was performed with immunoSEQ multiplex PCR; in TCRdb, only in-frame clones are kept and a portion is missing. The sample includes over 65,000 clones, about four fifths of them seen just once. The sequenced material came from PBMCs. These receptor sequences come from a woman between 40 and 55 years old in good health and CMV-seropositive.

The chain employs TRBV5-1 and TRBJ2-2; 8 nucleotides match TRBD1. V was pared by 7 bases and J by 4 bases, with 6 bases of the junction left unmatched. This CDR3 is built from 14 residues. Germline CDR1 reads SGHRS; CDR2 reads YFSETQ. CDR3 in DNA: TGCGCCAGCCAGGGGGCGGTTAGCACCGGGGAGCTGTTTTTT. Its translation is CASQGAVSTGELFF.

The chain joins TRBV19 to TRBJ2-1; possibly TRBD1 for D (5 bases). Germline CDR1 and CDR2: LNHDA and SQIVND (reference sequence). The V end lost 5 bases, the J end lost 0 bases, and 11 bases lay between the germline ends. This CDR3 contains 15 residues. CDR3 amino acids: CASSLGPSSYNEQFF. The CDR3 DNA is TGTGCCAGTAGTTTGGGGCCCAGCTCCTACAATGAGCAGTTCTTC.

The sample holds a few counts of this clone. The V gene is TRBV7-2, the J gene TRBJ2-7; 9 positions agree with TRBD2. Germline assignment: CDR1 SGHTA and CDR2 FQGNSA. V trimming: 3 bases; J trimming: 12 bases; junction bases outside the gene matches: 9. CDR3 length equals 13 residues. The CDR3 sequence: CASSFRPSGVVYF. The CDR3, as DNA: TGTGCCAGCAGCTTTCGCCCTAGCGGGGTGGTGTACTTC.

Notes on this clone: The sample holds other DNA sequences that translate to the same CDR3. The chain carries TRBV30 and TRBJ1-1; D not certain. CDR3 length equals 13 residues. V dropped 0 bases and J dropped 0 bases, with 5 bases sitting between them. CDR1 is GTSNPN, CDR2 SVGIG, per germline (reference sequence). The CDR3 DNA follows: TGTGCCTGGAGTGTTCTAGTGAACACTGAAGCTTTCTTT. This sequence encodes CAWSVLVNTEAFF.

This chain joins TRBV5-1 and TRBJ1-1; D is unresolved. Trimming stripped 2 bases from V and 3 bases from J, with 14 bases between. This CDR3 is 15 amino acids long. The germline gives CDR1 SGHRS, CDR2 YFSETQ. The CDR3 DNA sequence: TGCGCCAGCAGCTTCCCCCCGGCCGGGGACACTGAAGCTTTCTTT. It codes for CASSFPPAGDTEAFF.

The rearrangement uses TRBV2 and TRBJ2-1; D perhaps matches TRBD1 (5 bases). This CDR3 has 13 amino acids. V dropped 6 bases and J dropped 4 bases, with 10 bases sitting between them. Germline CDR1 reads SNHLY; CDR2 reads FYNNEI. CDR3 nucleotides: TGTGCCAGCAGGGAGACAGAGTACAATGAGCAGTTCTTC. This gives the protein CASRETEYNEQFF.

V is TRBV10-2 and J is TRBJ2-1, with D possibly TRBD1 on 6 matching bases. V lost 3 bases, J lost 0 bases, and 6 bases lay in between. The CDR3 totals 14 residues. Germline V lookup: CDR1 WSHSY, CDR2 SAAADI. CDR3 DNA: TGCGCCAGCAGTGAACAGGGCTCCTACAATGAGCAGTTCTTC. Amino acids: CASSEQGSYNEQFF.

This clone is a singleton in its sample. V and J are TRBV2 and TRBJ2-1; 12 bases agree with TRBD2. The CDR3 spans 16 residues. J gave up 4 bases and V 5 bases, and 6 bases lay outside the gene matches. CDR1 SNHLY and CDR2 FYNNEI come from the germline V gene. The chain's CDR3 is CASSRLAGADYNEQFF. CDR3 bases: TGTGCCAGCAGTCGACTAGCGGGGGCCGATTACAATGAGCAGTTCTTC.

This chain joins TRBV19 and TRBJ1-2; D may be TRBD1 (6 bases). The CDR3 consists of 16 residues. Germline V lookup: CDR1 LNHDA, CDR2 SQIVND (reference sequence). Trimming took 5 bases from V and 7 from J, leaving 23 bases between them. DNA of the CDR3: TGTGCCAGTAGTCTTGATCGACAGGCCGGGAAGGGTGGCTACACCTTC. Its protein product is CASSLDRQAGKGGYTF. The full variable domain, its missing parts supplied by reference TRBV19 and TRBJ1-2, is DGGITQSPKYLFRKEGQNVTLSCEQNLNHDAMYWYRQDPGQGLRLIYYSQIVNDFQKGDIAEGYSVSREKKESFPLTVTSAQKNPTAFYLCASSLDRQAGKGGYTFGSGTRLTVV.

V and J are TRBV27 and TRBJ2-1, with D tentatively TRBD1 (6 bases). Trimming took 2 bases from V and 2 from J, leaving 16 bases between them. Germline loops: CDR1 MNHEY, CDR2 SMNVEV (reference sequence). This CDR3 is built from 17 residues. The CDR3 spells CASSLGTQPGAYNEQFF. The CDR3, as DNA: TGTGCCAGCAGTTTAGGGACGCAGCCAGGGGCCTACAATGAGCAGTTCTTC.

The chain recombines TRBV7-8 with TRBJ2-5; perhaps TRBD2 as D (5 bases). Trimming took 3 bases from V and 0 from J, leaving 11 bases between them. CDR1 is SGHVS and CDR2 is FQNEAQ in the germline V gene. This CDR3 is 15 amino acids long. CDR3 sequence (DNA): TGTGCCAGCAGCTTTATGGACTTACACCAAGAGACCCAGTACTTC. Protein: CASSFMDLHQETQYF.

The chain has TRBV18 and TRBJ2-7, with a weak D call TRBD2 (6 bases). The CDR3 spans 16 residues. In germline, CDR1 is KGHSH, CDR2 LQKENI. V lost 0 bases and J lost 3, with 15 bases in between. The CDR3 loop reads CASSPPSGLRHYEQYF. CDR3 in DNA: TGTGCCAGCTCACCACCTTCAGGACTACGGCACTACGAGCAGTACTTC.

CDR3 amino acids: CASSLAAPTRETQYF. The CDR3 coding sequence is TGCGCCAGCAGCTTGGCTGCACCTACGAGGGAGACCCAGTACTTC. The genes are TRBV5-1 and TRBJ2-5; D remains ambiguous. This CDR3 spans 15 amino acids. CDR1 and CDR2 from the germline V gene are SGHRS and YFSETQ. V lost 0 bases and J lost 5, with 14 bases in between.

The rearrangement uses TRBV6-1 and TRBJ2-3; D possibly corresponds to TRBD2 (6 bases). Germline assignment: CDR1 MNHNS and CDR2 SASEGT. This CDR3 region has 14 residues. V was pared by 7 bases and J by 6 bases, with 17 bases between. CDR3 DNA: TGTGCCAGCACCCTGGGAGGTAATGGGGATACGCAGTATTTT. Translating it yields CASTLGGNGDTQYF.

This clone was seen more than once but under ten times. The chain links TRBV4-2 to TRBJ2-1; 9 bases are a match to TRBD2. Germline values: CDR1 LGHNA, CDR2 YNFKEQ. CDR3 length: 15 amino acids. V dropped 8 bases and J dropped 4; count of bases not matched to a gene: 9. CDR3 in DNA: TGTGCCAGCGGAAAAAGGGCGGGAGGGTACAATGAGCAGTTCTTC. Translation: CASGKRAGGYNEQFF.

By share of the sample, this clone is medium-sized (0.01 to 0.1%). The chain uses TRBV7-6 and TRBJ2-1; D is perhaps TRBD2 (6 bases). Trimming left V 4 bases short and J 10 bases short, with 14 bases between. Germline values: CDR1 SGHVS, CDR2 FNYEAQ. This CDR3 has 13 amino acids. The chain's CDR3 is CASSSYSGGEQFF. The CDR3 DNA sequence: TGTGCCAGCAGCTCCTATAGCGGAGGGGAGCAGTTCTTC.

The V gene is TRBV7-2, the J gene TRBJ2-3; 10 bases map to TRBD2. This CDR3 spans 15 amino acids. V was clipped by 2 bases and J by 6 bases; unmatched bases: 5. Germline CDR1 SGHTA, CDR2 FQGNSA. The CDR3 is CASSLSGRATDTQYF. Here the CDR3 DNA reads TGTGCCAGCAGCTTAAGCGGGAGGGCCACCGATACGCAGTATTTT.

The rearrangement links TRBV2 to TRBJ2-2; 13 nucleotides line up with TRBD2. Germline-derived CDR1 and CDR2 are SNHLY and FYNNEI. V was clipped by 5 bases and J by 7 bases; unmatched bases: 13. The CDR3 extends over 18 amino acids. The CDR3 spells CASSTNRLAGGIFGELFF. The CDR3 coding sequence is TGTGCCAGCAGTACCAACAGACTAGCGGGGGGAATTTTCGGGGAGCTGTTTTTT.

This chain connects TRBV2 to TRBJ2-7; TRBD1 matches at 9 bases. This CDR3 has 15 residues. The germline gives CDR1 SNHLY, CDR2 FYNNEI. V was pared by 6 bases and J by 5 bases, with 11 bases of the junction left unmatched. CDR3 DNA sequence: TGTGCCAGCAGGTTAAACAGGGGGCAGTTTGACGAGCAGTACTTC. This gives the protein CASRLNRGQFDEQYF.

In this sample, this clone turned up once. CDR3 nucleotide sequence: TGTGCCAGCAGCTTCAGGGGTAATCAGCCCCAGCATTTT. This sequence encodes CASSFRGNQPQHF. The chain joins TRBV7-8 to TRBJ1-5, with D perhaps TRBD1 (6 bases). This CDR3 spans 13 amino acids. The germline V and J ends were trimmed by 3 bases and 4 bases, with 7 bases remaining between them. The germline V gene has CDR1 SGHVS and CDR2 FQNEAQ.

The chain is built from TRBV28 and TRBJ2-5, with D possibly TRBD1 on 6 matching bases. The DNA end favors TRBJ2-7, so the J call may be wrong. CDR3 size: 15 residues. In germline, CDR1 is MDHEN, CDR2 SYDVKM. The CDR3, as DNA: TGTGCCAGCCTCCCCGTGGGACAAAACTCCTACGAGCAGTACTTC. This encodes CASLPVGQNSYEQYF.

The V gene is TRBV11-3, the J gene TRBJ1-3; D ambiguous. V gave up 5 bases and J gave up 0 bases, with 8 bases separating them. This CDR3 is 14 amino acids long. Germline CDR1 is SGHNT and CDR2 is YENEEA. The CDR3 DNA follows: TGTGCCAGCAGCCAACAGAGCTCTGGAAACACCATATATTTT. Translated: CASSQQSSGNTIYF.

The chain combines TRBV5-1 with TRBJ1-2, with 8 bases that match TRBD1. Per germline, CDR1 SGHRS and CDR2 YFSETQ. The CDR3 covers 16 residues. The J segment lost 2 bases and the V segment lost 0 bases, leaving 6 bases of the junction unmatched. In DNA form, the CDR3 reads TGCGCCAGCAGCTTGGCGACAGGGGAAAAGAACTATGGCTACACCTTC. Protein sequence: CASSLATGEKNYGYTF.